A single sample gave rise to the 6 T cell receptor beta chains below, sequenced in a study of control samples from healthy donors and cancer patients. Sequencing was performed with immunoSEQ multiplex PCR; in TCRdb, only in-frame clones are kept and a portion is missing. The sample holds 120,000 or so clones, approximately 90% seen once. Material: blood. The receptors stem from a man younger than 35 in good health.

This clone came up once. Other DNA sequences in this specimen translate into the identical CDR3. The J gene is TRBJ1-1, the V gene TRBV19; no definite D call. The germline V and J ends were trimmed by 4 bases and 0 bases, with 3 bases remaining between them. The CDR3 runs 12 residues. Germline V gives CDR1 LNHDA, CDR2 SQIVND (reference sequence). CDR3 nucleotide sequence: TGTGCCAGTAGTAGGCTGAACACTGAAGCTTTCTTT. Encoded protein: CASSRLNTEAFF.

The rearrangement joins TRBV7-9 to TRBJ2-1, with TRBD1 matching 10 bases. The junction had 9 bases not matched to a gene; V was cut back by 5 bases and J by 5 bases. Germline assignment: CDR1 SEHNR and CDR2 FQNEAQ (reference sequence). This CDR3 is 16 amino acids long. The CDR3 DNA follows: TGTGCCAGCAGCCTGACCGGGACAGGGGCCGACAATGAGCAGTTCTTC. Amino acid sequence: CASSLTGTGADNEQFF.

The chain uses TRBV4-1 and TRBJ2-7, with unresolved D. Per germline, CDR1 MGHRA and CDR2 YSYEKL. V shed 1 base and J shed 5 bases, with 12 bases lying between them. This CDR3 contains 14 residues. The CDR3 DNA sequence: TGCGCCAGCAGCCAAGTCGGCCTGATCAACGAGCAGTACTTC. Residues: CASSQVGLINEQYF.

This rearrangement joins TRBV3-1 (or the pseudogene TRBV3-2) to TRBJ1-2; 8 nucleotides line up with TRBD1. There are 14 residues in the CDR3. Trimming took 4 bases from V and 3 from J; bases not matched to a gene: 4. Germline V lookup: CDR1 LGHDT, CDR2 YNNKEL (reference sequence). CDR3 DNA sequence: TGTGCCAGCAGCCCCCCGGACAGGGACTATGGCTACACCTTC. This translates into CASSPPDRDYGYTF.

The rearrangement uses TRBV12-5 and TRBJ1-5, with TRBD1 matching 8 bases. This CDR3 spans 15 amino acids. After removal of 6 bases from V and 4 bases from J, the junction contained 8 bases not matched to a gene. In germline, CDR1 is LGHNT, CDR2 FRNRAP. The chain's CDR3 is CASGPGQGQNQPQHF. The CDR3 DNA reads TGTGCTAGTGGCCCCGGACAGGGCCAAAATCAGCCCCAGCATTTT.

This chain uses TRBV3-1 (or the pseudogene TRBV3-2) with TRBJ2-6; no firm D call. The CDR3 runs 17 residues. V gave up 1 base and J gave up 0 bases, with 10 bases separating them. Germline-derived CDR1 and CDR2 are LGHDT and YNNKEL (reference sequence). The DNA for the CDR3 is TGTGCCAGCAGCCAAGCGTCGGGCAACTCTGGGGCCAACGTCCTGACTTTC. Its translation is CASSQASGNSGANVLTF.